The 13 T cell receptor beta chains given below trace back to one sample, sequenced in a study of cytomegalovirus exposure and HLA in healthy donors (dated by TCRdb to 2016 to 2017). Libraries came from the immunoSEQ multiplex PCR assay. For the multiplex PCR, a mixture combining 60 forward primers for TCR Vbeta segments and 13 reverse primers for TCR Jbeta segments was used. Not all clones reach the TCRdb copy of this immuneACCESS table, which keeps in-frame sequences only. Checked studies attribute under half of the gap to unresolved V genes and leave the rest unexplained. The sample table records approximately 290,000 clones; under 90% of these occur just once. More than 0.3% of the sample belongs to the ten largest clones. The sample consisted of PBMCs. Receptors originate from a girl aged 2 to 9 in good health and CMV-seronegative.

The V gene is TRBV7-9, the J gene TRBJ1-1; 11 nucleotides agree with TRBD1. J was trimmed by 5 bases and V by 5 bases; bases with no gene match: 7. Germline V gene sequence: CDR1 SEHNR, CDR2 FQNEAQ (reference sequence). The CDR3 sequence is 15 residues long. The CDR3 loop is CASSVGQGAGTEAFF. For the CDR3, the DNA is TGTGCCAGCAGCGTCGGACAGGGGGCAGGTACTGAAGCTTTCTTT. Using reference TRBV7-9 and TRBJ1-1 for the parts outside the CDR3, the full variable domain is DTGVSQNPRHKITKRGQNVTFRCDPISEHNRLYWYRQTLGQGPEFLTYFQNEAQLEKSRLLSDRFSAERPKGSFSTLEIQRTEQGDSAMYLCASSVGQGAGTEAFFGQGTRLTVV.

The genes are TRBV7-8 and TRBJ1-5; possibly TRBD1 for D (6 bases). Trimming took off 2 bases at V and 5 bases at J, with 10 bases between the two ends. CDR1 is SGHVS, CDR2 FQNEAQ, per germline. CDR3 length equals 14 residues. DNA of the CDR3: TGTGCCAGCAGCTTATACAGGGCCTATCAGCCCCAGCATTTT. Protein sequence: CASSLYRAYQPQHF.

The V and J genes are TRBV30 and TRBJ2-1, with 8 bases identical to TRBD1. The germline V gene has CDR1 GTSNPN and CDR2 SVGIG (reference sequence). There are 14 residues in the CDR3. V lost 7 bases, J lost 9 bases, and 14 bases stayed unmatched. CDR3 nucleotides: TGTGCCTTCTCGTCCAGGGGGCCAGGGAGTGAGCAGTTCTTC. Protein: CAFSSRGPGSEQFF.

This rearrangement joins TRBV10-3 to TRBJ2-1, with D possibly being TRBD1 (6 bases). V gave up 2 bases and J gave up 9 bases, with 23 bases separating them. This CDR3 has 17 amino acids. CDR1 and CDR2 from the germline V gene are ENHRY and SYGVKD. The CDR3 bases are TGTGCCATCAGTGAGCCACGAGGGCTAGGACGAGGGGGTGAGCAGTTCTTC. It specifies CAISEPRGLGRGGEQFF.

The chain uses TRBV5-1 and TRBJ2-3, with 12 bases aligning to TRBD2. V lost 0 bases and J lost 4; bases outside the gene matches: 3. From germline, CDR1 is SGHRS and CDR2 YFSETQ. The CDR3 extends over 16 amino acids. CDR3 DNA sequence: TGCGCCAGCAGCTTGGCAGGACTAGCGGGGCCAGATACGCAGTATTTT. Its protein product is CASSLAGLAGPDTQYF.

To note about this clone: One end of the junction is discordant with germline, which a read error may explain. The chain joins TRBV7-9 to TRBJ2-7, with a weak D call TRBD2 (6 bases). CDR3 length: 18 amino acids. Germline CDR1 reads SEHNR; CDR2 reads FQNEAQ (reference sequence). CDR3 DNA: TGTTCCAGCAGCTCCGACGGGCAGATCGGGAGTAGGGTCTACGAGCAGTACTTC. Its protein is CSSSSDGQIGSRVYEQYF.

This clone appeared once. This chain uses TRBV5-6 with TRBJ1-2; D unresolved. Looked up from germline, CDR1 is SGHDT and CDR2 is YYEEEE. This CDR3 region has 17 residues. V lost 4 bases and J lost 4, with 23 bases in between. The CDR3 is CASSPYVGRPGIYGYTF. The CDR3 DNA reads as TGTGCCAGCAGCCCATACGTCGGTCGCCCCGGGATCTATGGCTACACCTTC.

The V call is TRBV28, the J call TRBJ2-5, with a possible D match to TRBD1 (5 bases). Germline assignment: CDR1 MDHEN and CDR2 SYDVKM. The CDR3 length is 15 residues. Trimming took 3 bases from V and 5 from J, leaving 16 bases between them. The CDR3 here is CASSLTAPPGETQYF. CDR3 nucleotides: TGTGCCAGCAGTTTGACAGCCCCGCCTGGGGAGACCCAGTACTTC. Based on the CDR3 plus reference TRBV28 and TRBJ2-5, the full variable domain is DVKVTQSSRYLVKRTGEKVFLECVQDMDHENMFWYRQDPGLGLRLIYFSYDVKMKEKGDIPEGYSVSREKKERFSLILESASTNQTSMYLCASSLTAPPGETQYFGPGTRLLVL.

The chain carries TRBV7-9 and TRBJ2-7; tentatively, D is TRBD1 (5 bases). Trimming stripped 5 bases from V and 5 bases from J, with 10 bases between. Germline V gene data show CDR1 as SEHNR and CDR2 as FQNEAQ (reference sequence). The CDR3 is 12 residues long. The CDR3 nucleotides read TGTGCCAGCAGCCCCCCCAGGGACGAGCAGTACTTC. This gives the protein CASSPPRDEQYF.

This rearrangement joins TRBV28 to TRBJ1-4; 7 bases map to TRBD1. The CDR3 has 14 residues. The junction had 7 bases not matched to a gene; V was cut back by 9 bases and J by 3 bases. From germline, CDR1 is MDHEN and CDR2 SYDVKM. The CDR3 reads CARTQGTANEKLFF. CDR3 bases: TGTGCCAGGACACAGGGGACTGCTAATGAAAAACTGTTTTTT. Filled out from reference TRBV28 and TRBJ1-4, the complete variable domain reads DVKVTQSSRYLVKRTGEKVFLECVQDMDHENMFWYRQDPGLGLRLIYFSYDVKMKEKGDIPEGYSVSREKKERFSLILESASTNQTSMYLCARTQGTANEKLFFGSGTQLSVL.

CDR3 sequence: CASSPPGTRNEQYF. As DNA, the CDR3 is TGTGCCAGCAGCCCACCCGGGACAAGAAACGAGCAGTACTTC. The chain recombines TRBV4-2 with TRBJ2-7, with TRBD1 as a possible D gene (6 bases). This CDR3 is built from 14 residues. V was clipped by 4 bases and J by 5 bases, with 15 bases between them. From germline, CDR1 is LGHNA and CDR2 YNFKEQ.

This chain links TRBV28 with TRBJ1-2, with D perhaps TRBD1 (5 bases). Per the germline V gene, CDR1 is MDHEN and CDR2 is SYDVKM. The V gene lost 6 bases and the J gene lost 8 bases, with 19 bases spanning the gap. The CDR3 has 14 residues. The CDR3 spells CASRSSGRVKGYTF. The CDR3 nucleotides read TGTGCCAGCAGAAGTTCGGGCAGGGTAAAAGGCTACACCTTC.

V usage is TRBV18 and J usage is TRBJ2-3; TRBD1 aligns across 7 bases. With V trimmed by 6 bases and J by 3 bases, 9 bases remained unmatched. The CDR3 is made up of 15 amino acids. CDR1 is KGHSH, CDR2 LQKENI, per germline. CDR3 sequence reads: CASSDRTGGTDTQYF. The CDR3 nucleotides read TGTGCCAGCTCCGACAGGACAGGTGGGACAGATACGCAGTATTTT.